This T cell receptor beta chain was identified in a study of blood T cell repertoires in COVID-19. The wider study: COVID-19 samples, acute and convalescent, were from the United States, Italy and Spain. The cDNA or gDNA used as material had been derived from T cells, B-cell-depleted T cells, or PBMCs.

The trim removed 7 bases at V and 4 bases at J, leaving 9 bases unmatched. Germline CDR1 reads GTSNPN; CDR2 reads SVGIG (reference sequence). This CDR3 is built from 14 residues. Original analysis: Quantification of nucleated cells was approximated via reference gene primer amplification. Measured with immunoSEQ multiplex PCR; TCRdb has only the in-frame clones, and not every one. V and J calls and clone size are copied from that table; D and trimming were computed from the DNA. The table has around 320,000 clones, around 92% seen once. Enrolled during active infection, Seattle patients were then followed longitudinally.

Sample: peripheral blood. The chain joins TRBV30 to TRBJ1-2, with 10 bases fitting TRBD1. This receptor was taken from a woman aged 30 to 39 with COVID-19, enrolled during active disease. CDR3 loop: CASRDRGRSYGYTF. In DNA form, the CDR3 reads TGTGCCTCCCGGGACAGGGGAAGGAGCTATGGCTACACCTTC.